The 29 T cell receptor beta chains below come from one sample, sequenced in a study of T cells in Graves' hyperthyroidism and ophthalmopathy. Amplified TCR beta CDR3 regions came from RNA transcripts. A first-round RT-PCR of the TCR CDR3 used the HTBI primer set. From the multiplex PCR reads, TCRdb called clonotypes with MiXCR, one entry per CDR3 protein. The table records 300,000 to 450,000 distinct CDR3 sequences, 17% of them present only once. Sequencing input: blood. These receptor sequences come from a woman in her twenties or thirties with Graves' hyperthyroidism that later progressed to Graves' ophthalmopathy.

CDR3 DNA: TGTGCCAGCAGTGACTCTGGTAGAGGTGAAGCTTTCTTT. It yields the protein CASSDSGRGEAFF. The chain employs TRBV6-4 and TRBJ1-1; D remains ambiguous. Trimming removed 0 bases from V and 7 bases from J, with 9 bases in between. Germline V lookup: CDR1 MRHNA, CDR2 SNTAGT. This CDR3 comprises 13 residues.

In this sample, this clonotype turned up many times. The chain has TRBV11-1 and TRBJ2-1; 8 bases agree with TRBD1. The junction had 3 bases not matched to a gene; V was cut back by 2 bases and J by 6 bases. The CDR3 consists of 14 residues. The germline V gene has CDR1 SGHAT and CDR2 FQDESV (reference sequence). The CDR3 region has the DNA TGTGCCAGCAGCTTACAGGGGGCGGTCAATGAGCAGTTCTTC. This sequence encodes CASSLQGAVNEQFF. Full variable domain (missing parts from reference TRBV11-1 and TRBJ2-1): EAEVAQSPRYKITEKSQAVAFWCDPISGHATLYWYRQILGQGPELLVQFQDESVVDDSQLPKDRFSAERLKGVDSTLKIQPAELGDSAMYLCASSLQGAVNEQFFGPGTRLTVL.

This clonotype showed up many times. The chain recombines TRBV20-1 with TRBJ2-1; TRBD1 matches 11 bases. This CDR3 spans 17 amino acids. The V and J ends lost 0 bases and 6 bases, in that order; junction bases with no gene match: 10. Germline-derived CDR1 and CDR2 are DFQATT and SNEGSKA (reference sequence). CDR3 DNA sequence: TGCAGTGCTAGAGATGTTCGCGGGACAGGGGGTGGCAATGAGCAGTTCTTC. This translates into CSARDVRGTGGGNEQFF.

This clonotype was detected many times. The CDR3 loop is CASRGVGQGAFYEQYF. DNA for the CDR3: TGTGCCAGCAGGGGAGTCGGACAGGGGGCCTTCTACGAGCAGTACTTC. J is TRBJ2-7 and V is TRBV28; TRBD1 matches at 11 bases. There are 16 residues in the CDR3. Germline V gene data show CDR1 as MDHEN and CDR2 as SYDVKM. J gave up 3 bases and V 6 bases, and 10 bases lay outside the gene matches.

This clonotype was seen only once. This chain uses TRBV20-1 with TRBJ2-7; 11 nucleotides align to TRBD1. J lost 0 bases, V lost 0 bases, and 1 base had no gene match. The CDR3 covers 15 residues. The germline CDR1 and CDR2 sequences are DFQATT and SNEGSKA (reference sequence). The CDR3 coding sequence is TGCAGTGCTAGAGAAGGGACAGGGGGCTCCTACGAGCAGTACTTC. Its translation is CSAREGTGGSYEQYF.

This clonotype was seen just once. The chain carries TRBV5-1 and TRBJ2-1, with 7 bases fitting TRBD2. The V and J ends lost 4 bases and 7 bases, in that order; junction bases with no gene match: 8. The CDR3 has 14 residues. Germline lookup yields CDR1 SGHRS and CDR2 YFSETQ. The CDR3 reads CASSGGTIGNEQFF. CDR3 coding DNA: TGCGCCAGCAGCGGCGGGACTATTGGTAATGAGCAGTTCTTC.

Ten or more counts support this clonotype. The gene calls are TRBV7-8 and TRBJ2-1; D unclear. The CDR3 runs 15 residues. Per germline, CDR1 SGHVS and CDR2 FQNEAQ. Deletions cut 2 bases from V and 3 bases from J, with 11 bases between. The CDR3 here is CASSLLGYDYNEQFF. The CDR3 DNA reads TGTGCCAGCAGCTTATTGGGTTATGACTACAATGAGCAGTTCTTC.

The chain couples TRBV20-1 to TRBJ2-7; D is uncertain. The V gene lost 3 bases and the J gene lost 9 bases, with 15 bases spanning the gap. Looked up from germline, CDR1 is DFQATT and CDR2 is SNEGSKA (reference sequence). The CDR3 is 12 amino acids. The CDR3 reads CSASFPDRGQYF. CDR3 DNA: TGCAGTGCTAGTTTCCCCGATCGTGGGCAGTACTTC.

The gene calls are TRBV6-1 and TRBJ2-7; TRBD2 aligns across 7 bases. The length of the CDR3 is 14 residues. The V gene end was trimmed by 6 bases and the J gene end by 2 bases; junction bases not matched to a gene: 7. The germline gives CDR1 MNHNS, CDR2 SASEGT. The CDR3 bases are TGTGCCAGCAGGAGGACTAGTGCGACCTACGAGCAGTACTTC. Its protein is CASRRTSATYEQYF.

The table lists this clonotype with many counts. The rearrangement uses TRBV3-1 and TRBJ1-2; TRBD1 aligns across 7 bases. Per the germline V gene, CDR1 is LGHDT and CDR2 is YNNKEL (reference sequence). This CDR3 has 14 amino acids. The trim removed 5 bases at V and 4 bases at J, leaving 7 bases unmatched. The chain's CDR3 is CASSTGQELYGYTF. The CDR3 DNA sequence: TGTGCCAGCAGCACCGGACAGGAACTCTATGGCTACACCTTC.

This clonotype was seen at least ten times. The chain couples TRBV2 to TRBJ2-7, with 12 bases lining up with TRBD1. Germline lookup yields CDR1 SNHLY and CDR2 FYNNEI. The CDR3 consists of 15 residues. Trimming cost V 5 bases and J 4 bases; bases outside gene matches: 6. The CDR3 loop reads CASSTGTGGDYEQYF. Written as DNA, the CDR3 is TGTGCCAGCAGTACCGGGACAGGGGGCGATTACGAGCAGTACTTC.

The genes are TRBV2 and TRBJ2-3, with 7 bases matching TRBD1. CDR1 is SNHLY and CDR2 is FYNNEI in the germline V gene. Trimming at V came to 5 bases and at J to 7 bases, leaving 9 bases not matched to a gene. The CDR3 totals 14 residues. For the CDR3, the DNA is TGTGCCAGCAGTCCCACCCAGACAGGGCATACGCAGTATTTT. Amino acids: CASSPTQTGHTQYF.

This clonotype was observed many times. The rearrangement links TRBV12-3 or TRBV12-4 to TRBJ2-1, with D unclear. The CDR3 spans 15 residues. Trimming stripped 3 bases from V and 3 bases from J, with 12 bases between. Written as DNA, the CDR3 is TGTGCCAGCAGTTTGTGGCAGGAACTCTACAATGAGCAGTTCTTC. It translates to CASSLWQELYNEQFF.

This clonotype has a count of ten or more. The chain is built from TRBV3-1 and TRBJ2-5, with D hard to call. Germline CDR1 is LGHDT and CDR2 is YNNKEL (reference sequence). V lost 4 bases to trimming and J lost 5 bases, with 17 bases between them. CDR3 size: 15 residues. CDR3 residues: CASSPSTRFWETQYF. The CDR3 region has the DNA TGTGCCAGCAGCCCTTCAACGAGATTCTGGGAGACCCAGTACTTC.

This clonotype has a count of ten or more. The chain joins TRBV5-1 to TRBJ2-1; D might be TRBD1 or TRBD2, each matching 6 bases. CDR3 size: 16 residues. Trimming took off 0 bases at V and 4 bases at J, with 14 bases between the two ends. From germline, CDR1 is SGHRS and CDR2 YFSETQ. The CDR3 coding sequence is TGCGCCAGCAGCTTGGGACTTGGGGGGCCTTACAATGAGCAGTTCTTC. Its translation is CASSLGLGGPYNEQFF.

This clonotype was seen repeatedly, ten times or more. The rearrangement uses TRBV12-3 or TRBV12-4 and TRBJ1-2, with TRBD1 as a possible D gene (6 bases). Trimming took 4 bases from V and 6 from J, leaving 9 bases between them. The CDR3 totals 12 residues. CDR3 region: CASSSQGNGYTF. The CDR3, as DNA: TGTGCCAGCAGTTCCCAGGGGAATGGCTACACCTTC.

A remark on this clonotype: This clone may be a read error of a much larger clone one base away. For the CDR3, the DNA is TGTGCCAGTAGTATTAGTAAGAGTTTGAACACTGAAGCTTTCTTT. Its protein is CASSISKSLNTEAFF. This rearrangement joins TRBV19 to TRBJ1-1; no clear D gene. V lost 3 bases and J lost 0, with 11 bases in between. Germline CDR1 LNHDA, CDR2 SQIVND (reference sequence). The CDR3 sequence is 15 residues long.

This clonotype appeared a few times. The chain uses TRBV28 and TRBJ1-2, with D possibly matching TRBD1 (5 bases). The V and J ends lost 8 bases and 14 bases respectively, with 18 bases between them. The germline V gene has CDR1 MDHEN and CDR2 SYDVKM. The CDR3 is made up of 11 amino acids. CDR3 in amino acids: CASDSRAGRTF. CDR3 sequence (DNA): TGTGCCAGCGACTCCAGAGCAGGGAGGACCTTC.

Ten or more counts support this clonotype. This chain connects TRBV2 to TRBJ1-5, with 7 bases fitting TRBD1. The CDR3 covers 14 residues. Germline CDR1 and CDR2: SNHLY and FYNNEI. The J segment lost 0 bases and the V segment lost 6 bases, leaving 2 bases of the junction unmatched. The CDR3 sequence: CASRTGISNQPQHF. As DNA, the CDR3 is TGTGCCAGCAGGACAGGGATTAGCAATCAGCCCCAGCATTTT.

This clonotype was seen at least ten times. This chain uses TRBV7-9 with TRBJ1-5, with 7 bases fitting TRBD1. The CDR3 runs to 14 residues. V trimming: 4 bases; J trimming: 4 bases; junction bases outside the gene matches: 4. CDR1 and CDR2 (germline): SEHNR, FQNEAQ (reference sequence). The CDR3 coding sequence is TGTGCCAGCAGCTCGGGACAGCAGAATCAGCCCCAGCATTTT. It encodes CASSSGQQNQPQHF. Full variable domain (rest looked up from reference TRBV7-9 and TRBJ1-5): DTGVSQNPRHKITKRGQNVTFRCDPISEHNRLYWYRQTLGQGPEFLTYFQNEAQLEKSRLLSDRFSAERPKGSFSTLEIQRTEQGDSAMYLCASSSGQQNQPQHFGDGTRLSIL.

This clonotype was counted ten times or more. V gene TRBV2 combines with J gene TRBJ2-4; no clear D. The CDR3 runs to 14 residues. CDR1 and CDR2 (germline): SNHLY, FYNNEI. V was shortened by 4 bases and J by 0 bases, with 7 bases between the two germline ends. For the CDR3, the DNA is TGTGCCAGCAGTGCGCAGATAGCCAAAAACATTCAGTACTTC. Translation gives CASSAQIAKNIQYF.

J is TRBJ2-2 and V is TRBV15; 7 bases align to TRBD1. V dropped 9 bases and J dropped 0; count of bases not matched to a gene: 7. This CDR3 has 15 amino acids. CDR1 LNHNV and CDR2 YYDKDF come from the germline V gene (reference sequence). CDR3 coding DNA: TGTGCCACGACTTGGGACAGAACGAACACCGGGGAGCTGTTTTTT. Translated: CATTWDRTNTGELFF.

The sample holds many counts of this clonotype. V and J are TRBV19 and TRBJ1-4; D not resolved. Looked up from germline, CDR1 is LNHDA and CDR2 is SQIVND (reference sequence). The V end was cut by 3 bases, the J end by 4 bases, with 9 bases between. This CDR3 is 14 amino acids long. CDR3 bases: TGTGCCAGTAGTATCCGGGCTCTTAATGAAAAACTGTTTTTT. It translates to CASSIRALNEKLFF.

With respect to this clonotype: A read error may be the cause here, since a much bigger clone is one base away. The DNA of the CDR3 is TGCGCCAGCCGCGGGGGGCGGTACCGAGAGACCCAGTACTTC. Amino acid sequence: CASRGGRYRETQYF. This chain uses TRBV5-1 with TRBJ2-5; 8 bases line up with TRBD2. With V trimmed by 7 bases and J by 4 bases, 9 bases remained unmatched. This CDR3 has 14 residues. Per germline, CDR1 SGHRS and CDR2 YFSETQ.

This chain connects TRBV5-1 to TRBJ2-7; no clear D gene. This CDR3 comprises 14 residues. The V end lost 0 bases, the J end lost 3 bases, and 10 bases lay between the germline ends. Germline V gives CDR1 SGHRS, CDR2 YFSETQ. CDR3 sequence reads: CASSLAYRDYEQYF. The CDR3 nucleotides read TGCGCCAGCAGCTTGGCCTATCGAGACTACGAGCAGTACTTC. Complete variable domain (other parts from reference TRBV5-1 and TRBJ2-7): KAGVTQTPRYLIKTRGQQVTLSCSPISGHRSVSWYQQTPGQGLQFLFEYFSETQRNKGNFPGRFSGRQFSNSRSEMNVSTLELGDSALYLCASSLAYRDYEQYFGPGTRLTVT.

The table lists this clonotype with a count of one. A clone one base away is much larger, so this may be a read error. V is TRBV28 and J is TRBJ1-5; D remains ambiguous. CDR1 MDHEN and CDR2 SYDVKM come from the germline V gene. The CDR3 consists of 13 residues. The CDR3 DNA reads TGTTCCAGCAGTTTCGTTAGCAATCAGCCCCAGCATTTT. Translated, it gives CSSSFVSNQPQHF.

The rearrangement links TRBV7-9 to TRBJ1-1, with D hard to call. Deletions cut 7 bases from V and 1 base from J, with 13 bases between. This CDR3 contains 14 residues. Germline V gives CDR1 SEHNR, CDR2 FQNEAQ (reference sequence). CDR3 in amino acids: CASKEPLWNTEAFF. In DNA form, the CDR3 reads TGTGCCAGCAAGGAACCGCTTTGGAACACTGAAGCTTTCTTT.

The V and J genes are TRBV19 and TRBJ2-3; 9 nucleotides match TRBD2. The CDR3 sequence is 19 residues long. The ends lost 3 bases at V and 6 bases at J; junction bases unmatched: 19. Germline values: CDR1 LNHDA, CDR2 SQIVND (reference sequence). The CDR3 sequence: CASSIFPTAAAGGQDTQYF. For the CDR3, the DNA is TGTGCCAGTAGTATTTTTCCAACAGCAGCGGCGGGAGGGCAGGATACGCAGTATTTT.

This clonotype was detected a few times. This sequence joins TRBV20-1 and TRBJ2-7, with 12 bases identical to TRBD2. CDR1 is DFQATT, CDR2 SNEGSKA, per germline (reference sequence). This CDR3 comprises 14 residues. J lost 4 bases, V lost 5 bases, and 6 bases had no gene match. CDR3 in amino acids: CSAWGLAGSYEQYF. CDR3 DNA: TGCAGTGCTTGGGGACTAGCGGGCTCTTACGAGCAGTACTTC.